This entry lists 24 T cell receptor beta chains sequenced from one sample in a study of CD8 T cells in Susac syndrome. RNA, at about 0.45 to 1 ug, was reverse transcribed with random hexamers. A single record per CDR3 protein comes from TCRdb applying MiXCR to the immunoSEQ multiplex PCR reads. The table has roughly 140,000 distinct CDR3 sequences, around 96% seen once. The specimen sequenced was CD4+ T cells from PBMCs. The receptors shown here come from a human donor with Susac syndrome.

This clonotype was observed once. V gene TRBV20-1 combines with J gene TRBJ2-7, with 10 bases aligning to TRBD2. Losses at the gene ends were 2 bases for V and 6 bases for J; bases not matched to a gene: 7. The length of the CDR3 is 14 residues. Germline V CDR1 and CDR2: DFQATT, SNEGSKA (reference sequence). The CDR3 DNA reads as TGCAGTGCTAGACCTAGCGGGGGCCTAACCGAGCAGTACTTC. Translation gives CSARPSGGLTEQYF.

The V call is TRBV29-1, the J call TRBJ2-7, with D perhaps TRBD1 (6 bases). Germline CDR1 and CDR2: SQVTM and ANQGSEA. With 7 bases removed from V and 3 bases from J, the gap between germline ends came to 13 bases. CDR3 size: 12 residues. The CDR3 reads CSAVDRRYEQYF. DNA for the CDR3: TGCAGCGCTGTGGACAGACGCTACGAGCAGTACTTC.

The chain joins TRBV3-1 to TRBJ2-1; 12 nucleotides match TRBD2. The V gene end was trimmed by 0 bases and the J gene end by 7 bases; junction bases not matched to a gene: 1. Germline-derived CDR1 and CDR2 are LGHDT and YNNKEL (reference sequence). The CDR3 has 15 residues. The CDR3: CASSQDGLAGNEQFF. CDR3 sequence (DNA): TGTGCCAGCAGCCAAGACGGACTAGCGGGGAATGAGCAGTTCTTC.

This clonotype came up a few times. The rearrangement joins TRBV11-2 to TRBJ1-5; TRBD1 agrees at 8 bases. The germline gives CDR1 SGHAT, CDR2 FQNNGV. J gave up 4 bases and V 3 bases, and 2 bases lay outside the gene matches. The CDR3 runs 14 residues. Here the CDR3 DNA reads TGTGCCAGCAGCTTTGACAGGGGAAATCAGCCCCAGCATTTT. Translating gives CASSFDRGNQPQHF.

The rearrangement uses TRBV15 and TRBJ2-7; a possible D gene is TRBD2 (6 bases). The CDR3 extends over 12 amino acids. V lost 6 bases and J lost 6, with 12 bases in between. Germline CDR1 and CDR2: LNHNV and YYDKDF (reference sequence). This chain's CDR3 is CATRKVGGEQYF. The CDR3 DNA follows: TGTGCCACCAGAAAGGTGGGGGGCGAGCAGTACTTC.

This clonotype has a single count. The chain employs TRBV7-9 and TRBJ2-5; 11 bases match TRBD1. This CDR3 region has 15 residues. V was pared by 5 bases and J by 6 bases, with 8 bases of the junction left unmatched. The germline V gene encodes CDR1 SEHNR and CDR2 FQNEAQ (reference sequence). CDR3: CASSLAGTGGKTQYF. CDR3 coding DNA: TGTGCCAGCAGCCTTGCCGGGACAGGGGGAAAGACCCAGTACTTC.

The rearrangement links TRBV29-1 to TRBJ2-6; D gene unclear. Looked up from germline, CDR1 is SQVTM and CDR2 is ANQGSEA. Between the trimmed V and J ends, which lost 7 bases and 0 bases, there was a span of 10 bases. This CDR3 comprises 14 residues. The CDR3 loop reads CSARVASGANVLTF. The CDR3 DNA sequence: TGCAGCGCCCGGGTCGCCTCTGGGGCCAACGTCCTGACTTTC.

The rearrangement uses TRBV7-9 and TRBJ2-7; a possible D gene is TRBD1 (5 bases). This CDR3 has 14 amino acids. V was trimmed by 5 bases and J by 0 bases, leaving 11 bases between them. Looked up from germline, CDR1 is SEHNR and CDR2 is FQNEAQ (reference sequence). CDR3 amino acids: CASSHKGNSYEQYF. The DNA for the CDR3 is TGTGCCAGCAGCCATAAGGGGAACTCCTACGAGCAGTACTTC. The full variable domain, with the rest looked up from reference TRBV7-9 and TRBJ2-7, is DTGVSQNPRHKITKRGQNVTFRCDPISEHNRLYWYRQTLGQGPEFLTYFQNEAQLEKSRLLSDRFSAERPKGSFSTLEIQRTEQGDSAMYLCASSHKGNSYEQYFGPGTRLTVT.

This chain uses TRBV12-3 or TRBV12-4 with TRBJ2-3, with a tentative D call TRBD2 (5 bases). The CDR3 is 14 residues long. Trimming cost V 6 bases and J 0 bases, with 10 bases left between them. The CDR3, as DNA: TGTGCCAGCAGAGCCCGCGGGAGCACAGATACGCAGTATTTT. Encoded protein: CASRARGSTDTQYF.

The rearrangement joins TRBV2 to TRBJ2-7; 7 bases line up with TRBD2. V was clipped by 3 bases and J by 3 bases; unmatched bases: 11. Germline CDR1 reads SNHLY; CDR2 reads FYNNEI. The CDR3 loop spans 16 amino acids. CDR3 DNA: TGTGCCAGCAGTGACCCAGCTAGCGGCCTTTACTACGAGCAGTACTTC. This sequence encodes CASSDPASGLYYEQYF.

The DNA of the CDR3 is TGTGCCACCTCGAATATGGGACAGCCATTTAACTATGGCTACACCTTC. Translated: CATSNMGQPFNYGYTF. J is TRBJ1-2 and V is TRBV12-3 or TRBV12-4; 7 bases map to TRBD1. The V and J ends lost 10 bases and 1 base, in that order; junction bases with no gene match: 15. This CDR3 has 16 amino acids.

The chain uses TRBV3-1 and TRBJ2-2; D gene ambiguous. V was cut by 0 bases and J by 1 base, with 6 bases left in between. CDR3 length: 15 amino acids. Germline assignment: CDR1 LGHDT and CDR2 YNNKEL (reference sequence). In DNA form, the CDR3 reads TGTGCCAGCAGCCAAGATCGCGGGAACACCGGGGAGCTGTTTTTT. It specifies CASSQDRGNTGELFF.

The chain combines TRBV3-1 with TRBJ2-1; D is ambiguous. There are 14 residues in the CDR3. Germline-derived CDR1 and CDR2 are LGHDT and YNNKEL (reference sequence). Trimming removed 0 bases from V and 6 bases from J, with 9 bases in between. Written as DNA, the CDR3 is TGTGCCAGCAGCCAAGATCTAGTAGTCAATGAGCAGTTCTTC. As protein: CASSQDLVVNEQFF.

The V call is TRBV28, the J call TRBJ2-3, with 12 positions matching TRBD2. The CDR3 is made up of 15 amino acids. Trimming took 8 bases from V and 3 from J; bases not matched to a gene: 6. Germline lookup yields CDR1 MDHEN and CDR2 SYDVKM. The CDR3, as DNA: TGTGCCAGCGGGCTCACTAGCGGGGGGACAGATACGCAGTATTTT. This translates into CASGLTSGGTDTQYF.

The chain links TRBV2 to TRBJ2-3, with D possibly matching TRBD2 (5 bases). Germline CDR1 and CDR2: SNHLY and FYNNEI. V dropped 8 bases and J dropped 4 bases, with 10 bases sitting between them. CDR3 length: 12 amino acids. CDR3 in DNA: TGTGCCAGCCGAGAGGGCGCAGATACGCAGTATTTT. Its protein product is CASREGADTQYF.

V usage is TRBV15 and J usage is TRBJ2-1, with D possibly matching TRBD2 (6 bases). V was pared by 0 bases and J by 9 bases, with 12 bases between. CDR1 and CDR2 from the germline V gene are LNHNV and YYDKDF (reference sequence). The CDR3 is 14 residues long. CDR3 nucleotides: TGTGCCACCAGCAGAGATTTCCAGGGAGGTGAGCAGTTCTTC. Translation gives CATSRDFQGGEQFF.

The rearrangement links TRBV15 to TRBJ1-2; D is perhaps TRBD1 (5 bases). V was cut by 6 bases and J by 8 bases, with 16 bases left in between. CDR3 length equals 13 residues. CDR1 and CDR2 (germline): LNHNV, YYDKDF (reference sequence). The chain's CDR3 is CATRGENMGGYTF. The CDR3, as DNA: TGTGCCACCAGAGGGGAGAATATGGGGGGCTACACCTTC.

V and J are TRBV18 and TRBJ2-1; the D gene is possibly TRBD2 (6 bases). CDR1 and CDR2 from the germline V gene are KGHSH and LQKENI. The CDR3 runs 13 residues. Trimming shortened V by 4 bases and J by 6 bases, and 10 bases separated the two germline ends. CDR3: CASSLSLANEQFF. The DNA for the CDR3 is TGTGCCAGCTCACTCTCACTAGCCAATGAGCAGTTCTTC.

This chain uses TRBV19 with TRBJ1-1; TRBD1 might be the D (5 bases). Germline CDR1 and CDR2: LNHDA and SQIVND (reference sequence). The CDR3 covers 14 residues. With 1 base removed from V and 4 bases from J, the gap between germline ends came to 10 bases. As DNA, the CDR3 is TGTGCCAGTAGTATAGCCGCCGGGGGCACTGAAGCTTTCTTT. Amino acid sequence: CASSIAAGGTEAFF.

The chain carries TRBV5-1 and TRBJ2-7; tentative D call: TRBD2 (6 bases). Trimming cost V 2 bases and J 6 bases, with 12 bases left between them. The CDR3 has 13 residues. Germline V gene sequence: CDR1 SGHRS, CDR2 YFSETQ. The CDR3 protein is CASSLGEEGEQYF. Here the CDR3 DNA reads TGCGCCAGCAGCTTAGGAGAGGAGGGCGAGCAGTACTTC.

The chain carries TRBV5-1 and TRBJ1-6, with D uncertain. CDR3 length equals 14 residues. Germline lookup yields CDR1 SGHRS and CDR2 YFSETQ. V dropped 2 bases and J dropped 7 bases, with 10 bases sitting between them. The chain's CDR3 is CASSLSSENSPLHF. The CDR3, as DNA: TGCGCCAGCAGCTTATCCAGTGAGAATTCACCCCTCCACTTT.

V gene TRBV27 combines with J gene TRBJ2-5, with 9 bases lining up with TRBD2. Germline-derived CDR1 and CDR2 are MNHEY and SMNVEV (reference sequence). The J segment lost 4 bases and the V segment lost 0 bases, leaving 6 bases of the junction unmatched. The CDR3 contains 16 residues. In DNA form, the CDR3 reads TGTGCCAGCAGTTTATCGATCCTAGCGGGGATAGAGACCCAGTACTTC. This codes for CASSLSILAGIETQYF.

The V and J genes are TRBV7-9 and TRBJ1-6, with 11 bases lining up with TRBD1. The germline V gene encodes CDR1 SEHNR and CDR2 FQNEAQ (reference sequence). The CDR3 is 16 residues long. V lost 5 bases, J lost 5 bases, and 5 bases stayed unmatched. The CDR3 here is CASSPGQGEDNSPLHF. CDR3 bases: TGTGCCAGCAGCCCGGGACAGGGGGAAGATAATTCACCCCTCCACTTT.

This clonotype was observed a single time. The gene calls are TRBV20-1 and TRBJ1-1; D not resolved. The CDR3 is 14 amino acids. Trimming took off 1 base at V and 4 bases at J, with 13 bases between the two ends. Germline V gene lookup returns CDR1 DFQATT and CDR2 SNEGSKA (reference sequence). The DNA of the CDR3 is TGCAGTGCTAGAGGAGCGACGGGCGGCACTGAAGCTTTCTTT. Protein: CSARGATGGTEAFF.